The subject of this entry is one T cell receptor (beta chain). These data come from a study of blood T cell repertoires in COVID-19. Clones were sequenced by immunoSEQ multiplex PCR, and TCRdb holds only the in-frame ones, with some missing. The data show about 200,000 clones, about 83% seen once. CDR3 size: 13 residues. CDR1 and CDR2 from the germline V gene are GTSNPN and SVGIG (reference sequence). The V end was cut by 4 bases, the J end by 0 bases, with 4 bases between. The gene calls are TRBV30 and TRBJ2-6, with D unclear. The sequenced sample was peripheral blood. The receptor was derived from a woman aged 50 to 60 with acute or convalescent COVID-19. The CDR3 protein is CAWTSSGANVLTF. The CDR3 DNA follows: TGTGCCTGGACGAGCTCTGGGGCCAACGTCCTGACTTTC.